This entry lists 16 T cell receptor beta chains sequenced from one sample in a study of CD8 T cells in Susac syndrome. Random hexamers primed reverse transcription of about 0.5 to 1 ug RNA. TCRdb used MiXCR to reprocess the immunoSEQ multiplex PCR reads, holding one entry per CDR3 protein. The sample carries some 190,000 distinct CDR3 sequences, 93% recorded once. The sequenced sample was CD4+ T cells from PBMCs. These receptors were collected from a human donor in good health.

This clonotype was observed a single time. J is TRBJ1-2 and V is TRBV27; D is unresolved. Deletions cut 4 bases from V and 8 bases from J, with 17 bases between. The CDR3 runs 14 residues. Germline values: CDR1 MNHEY, CDR2 SMNVEV (reference sequence). The CDR3 sequence is CASSSHSGWKGYTF. The CDR3 DNA reads TGTGCCAGCAGTTCCCACAGCGGCTGGAAGGGCTACACCTTC.

The genes are TRBV7-9 and TRBJ2-5; a possible D gene is TRBD1 (5 bases). CDR1 and CDR2 (germline): SEHNR, FQNEAQ (reference sequence). This CDR3 spans 12 amino acids. V was clipped by 3 bases and J by 5 bases, with 7 bases between them. The CDR3 DNA sequence: TGTGCCAGCAGCTTGGACACGGAGACCCAGTACTTC. Protein sequence: CASSLDTETQYF.

The J gene is TRBJ1-2, the V gene TRBV7-2, with unresolved D. Germline CDR1 SGHTA, CDR2 FQGNSA. There are 15 residues in the CDR3. V lost 5 bases and J lost 8, with 21 bases in between. The CDR3 region has the DNA TGTGCCAGCAGCCTCGAGAGGGCGGCGGTCGGCGGCTACACCTTC. Amino acids: CASSLERAAVGGYTF. Together with reference TRBV7-2 and TRBJ1-2, the CDR3 gives the full variable domain: GAGVSQSPSNKVTEKGKDVELRCDPISGHTALYWYRQSLGQGLEFLIYFQGNSAPDKSGLPSDRFSAERTGGSVSTLTIQRTQQEDSAVYLCASSLERAAVGGYTFGSGTRLTVV.

This clonotype was detected only once. This sequence joins TRBV7-9 and TRBJ1-6, with a tentative D call TRBD1 (5 bases). This CDR3 is 14 amino acids long. V was trimmed by 3 bases and J by 7 bases, leaving 10 bases between them. Germline CDR1 and CDR2: SEHNR and FQNEAQ (reference sequence). The CDR3 bases are TGTGCCAGCAGCTTGTCAGGGATAAATTCACCCCTCCACTTT. Protein: CASSLSGINSPLHF.

This clonotype was counted a single time. The chain recombines TRBV20-1 with TRBJ1-2; D is unclear. Between the trimmed V and J ends, which lost 4 bases and 10 bases, there was a span of 16 bases. The CDR3 contains 12 residues. In germline, CDR1 is DFQATT, CDR2 SNEGSKA (reference sequence). The CDR3 loop reads CSATAFLYDYTF. The DNA for the CDR3 is TGCAGTGCTACTGCGTTCTTGTACGACTACACCTTC.

This clonotype was observed a handful of times. V and J are TRBV7-9 and TRBJ1-3; D is perhaps TRBD1 (5 bases). Germline lookup yields CDR1 SEHNR and CDR2 FQNEAQ (reference sequence). The CDR3 runs 13 residues. The V end lost 6 bases, the J end lost 1 base, and 7 bases lay between the germline ends. CDR3 in amino acids: CASSQGSGNTIYF. The CDR3 bases are TGTGCCAGCAGTCAGGGTTCTGGAAACACCATATATTTT.

The chain joins TRBV19 to TRBJ1-5; possibly TRBD1 for D (6 bases). Trimming stripped 3 bases from V and 3 bases from J, with 15 bases between. From germline, CDR1 is LNHDA and CDR2 SQIVND (reference sequence). The CDR3 sequence is 16 residues long. This chain's CDR3 is CASSIPPGANNQPQHF. CDR3 nucleotide sequence: TGTGCCAGTAGTATCCCCCCGGGGGCGAACAATCAGCCCCAGCATTTT. Based on the CDR3 plus reference TRBV19 and TRBJ1-5, the full variable domain is DGGITQSPKYLFRKEGQNVTLSCEQNLNHDAMYWYRQDPGQGLRLIYYSQIVNDFQKGDIAEGYSVSREKKESFPLTVTSAQKNPTAFYLCASSIPPGANNQPQHFGDGTRLSIL.

The gene calls are TRBV6-6 and TRBJ2-7, with 11 bases matching TRBD1. V lost 3 bases and J lost 6; bases outside the gene matches: 4. Germline lookup yields CDR1 MNHNY and CDR2 SVGAGI (reference sequence). The CDR3 runs to 14 residues. Written as DNA, the CDR3 is TGTGCCAGCAGTTATAGGGACAGGGGGGGCGAGCAGTACTTC. Protein product: CASSYRDRGGEQYF.

This chain uses TRBV19 with TRBJ2-5; D is uncertain. The V and J ends lost 5 bases and 1 base respectively, with 17 bases between them. CDR1 and CDR2 from the germline V gene are LNHDA and SQIVND (reference sequence). The CDR3 is made up of 16 amino acids. The CDR3 DNA is TGTGCCAGTAGTTCCTCCTCACAGCCGCCCCAAGAGACCCAGTACTTC. Translation: CASSSSSQPPQETQYF.

V usage is TRBV12-3 or TRBV12-4 and J usage is TRBJ2-7, with TRBD2 identical over 8 bases. The CDR3 sequence is 16 residues long. V shed 3 bases and J 6 bases; nucleotides not matched to a gene: 13. CDR3 coding DNA: TGTGCCAGCAGTTTCGGGGGGGTCGGGCAGGGTGGCGAGCAGTACTTC. Amino acids: CASSFGGVGQGGEQYF.

This sequence joins TRBV29-1 and TRBJ1-3; D is unclear. The germline gives CDR1 SQVTM, CDR2 ANQGSEA. This CDR3 contains 14 residues. The V end lost 3 bases, the J end lost 3 bases, and 12 bases lay between the germline ends. The CDR3 loop is CSVDPGWDGNTIYF. Written as DNA, the CDR3 is TGCAGCGTTGATCCAGGATGGGATGGAAACACCATATATTTT. The whole variable domain, remainder taken from reference TRBV29-1 and TRBJ1-3, is SAVISQKPSRDICQRGTSLTIQCQVDSQVTMMFWYRQQPGQSLTLIATANQGSEATYESGFVIDKFPISRPNLTFSTLTVSNMSPEDSSIYLCSVDPGWDGNTIYFGEGSWLTVV.

V gene TRBV30 combines with J gene TRBJ2-3; 12 bases align to TRBD2. V dropped 1 base and J dropped 1; count of bases not matched to a gene: 0. Germline V gene sequence: CDR1 GTSNPN, CDR2 SVGIG (reference sequence). This CDR3 is built from 15 residues. The CDR3 coding sequence is TGTGCCTGGAGTGGGACTAGCGGGGGCACAGATACGCAGTATTTT. Residues: CAWSGTSGGTDTQYF. Full variable domain (remainder filled in from reference TRBV30 and TRBJ2-3): SQTIHQWPATLVQPVGSPLSLECTVEGTSNPNLYWYRQAAGRGLQLLFYSVGIGQISSEVPQNLSASRPQDRQFILSSKKLLLSDSGFYLCAWSGTSGGTDTQYFGPGTRLTVL.

The chain recombines TRBV27 with TRBJ2-7, with D possibly matching TRBD1 (5 bases). This CDR3 comprises 13 residues. Germline CDR1 and CDR2: MNHEY and SMNVEV (reference sequence). V shed 7 bases and J shed 2 bases, with 12 bases lying between them. The CDR3 sequence is CASKRAGPYEQYV. The CDR3 region has the DNA TGTGCCAGCAAAAGGGCAGGGCCCTACGAGCAGTACGTC.

For the CDR3, the DNA is TGTGCCAGCAGCCAAGATCAGTCATCGGGCTACACCTTC. Translation: CASSQDQSSGYTF. The genes are TRBV4-2 and TRBJ1-2; no clear D. This CDR3 spans 13 amino acids. Germline CDR1 reads LGHNA; CDR2 reads YNFKEQ. V gave up 0 bases and J gave up 8 bases, with 10 bases separating them.

V is TRBV7-8 and J is TRBJ2-2, with 11 bases fitting TRBD2. Germline CDR1 is SGHVS and CDR2 is FQNEAQ. V lost 5 bases to trimming and J lost 8 bases; unmatched junction nucleotides: 13. This CDR3 spans 17 amino acids. The CDR3 nucleotides are TGTGCCAGCAGCCCCGGACTAGCGGGTCCCCCCCCGGGGGAGCTGTTTTTT. The encoded protein is CASSPGLAGPPPGELFF.

The V call is TRBV12-3 or TRBV12-4, the J call TRBJ2-4; maybe TRBD1 (6 bases). The CDR3 has 14 residues. V was shortened by 6 bases and J by 0 bases, with 9 bases between the two germline ends. The DNA of the CDR3 is TGTGCCAGCAGCCCACAGGGAGCCAAAAACATTCAGTACTTC. Translation gives CASSPQGAKNIQYF.